This is a list of T cell receptor beta chains from one sample in a study of blood T cell repertoires in COVID-19. Sequencing used immunoSEQ multiplex PCR; TCRdb keeps in-frame clones, though not all of them. The repertoire holds approximately 350,000 clones, with less than 90% as singletons. Sequenced sample: peripheral blood. The receptors shown here come from a woman aged 55-69 years with COVID-19, enrolled during active disease. Both conserved end residues are part of each CDR3. Each record gives: V gene, D gene, clone size, J gene, CDR3 protein, CDR3 DNA. A D gene is named only where the DNA matches it firmly. Size is omitted from some rows. Given values are once, few, many or a class for expanded clones.

TRBV6-1	TRBD1	.	TRBJ2-2	CASSGGEGQGNTGELFF	TGTGCCAGCAGTGGCGGGGAGGGACAGGGCAATACCGGGGAGCTGTTTTTT
TRBV29-1	.	.	TRBJ2-5	CSVTIGGETQYF	TGCAGCGTCACGATCGGGGGAGAGACCCAGTACTTC
TRBV7-6	TRBD1	.	TRBJ2-7	CASSLARGQGNSYEQYF	TGTGCCAGCAGCTTAGCGAGGGGACAGGGAAATTCCTACGAGCAGTACTTC
TRBV14	TRBD2	.	TRBJ2-1	CASSQDLSGEPGDEQFF	TGTGCCAGCAGCCAAGACCTCAGCGGGGAGCCTGGGGATGAGCAGTTCTTC
TRBV13	TRBD2	.	TRBJ2-1	CASSSLAGALNEQFF	TGTGCCAGCAGCTCCTTAGCGGGGGCGCTCAATGAGCAGTTCTTC
TRBV9	TRBD1	.	TRBJ2-3	CASSADRGATDTQYF	TGTGCCAGCAGCGCAGACAGGGGTGCTACAGATACGCAGTATTTT
TRBV18	.	few	TRBJ1-3	CASSRVRVPLSGNTIYF	TGTGCCAGCTCACGTGTACGGGTACCTCTCTCTGGAAACACCATATATTTT
TRBV12-3/TRBV12-4	.	.	TRBJ2-5	CASSFARETQYF	TGTGCCAGCAGTTTCGCGAGGGAGACCCAGTACTTC
TRBV27	.	.	TRBJ1-5	CASSLRGGVQPQHF	TGTGCCAGCAGTTTAAGGGGCGGGGTTCAGCCCCAGCATTTT
TRBV15	TRBD1	.	TRBJ1-1	CATSRVYRGEGAFF	TGTGCCACCAGCAGAGTTTACAGGGGGGAGGGTGCTTTCTTT
TRBV27	TRBD1	.	TRBJ1-1	CASSLRGLDTEAFF	TGTGCCAGCAGTTTGAGGGGGCTGGACACTGAAGCTTTCTTT
TRBV7-2	.	.	TRBJ1-5	CASSLAGQGNQPQHF	TGTGCCAGCAGCTTAGCAGGGCAGGGAAATCAGCCCCAGCATTTT
TRBV11-2	.	few	TRBJ2-1	CASSPSFGRSYNEQFF	TGTGCCAGCAGCCCGTCCTTCGGTCGCTCCTACAATGAGCAGTTCTTC
TRBV9	TRBD2	few	TRBJ2-1	CASSVAGDYYNEQFF	TGTGCCAGCAGCGTAGCGGGGGACTACTACAATGAGCAGTTCTTC
TRBV4-1	.	once	TRBJ2-3	CASSQSRDWGSDTQYF	TGCGCCAGCAGCCAAAGCCGGGACTGGGGTTCCGATACGCAGTATTTT
TRBV18	TRBD1	.	TRBJ1-1	CASSWDRVAEAFF	TGTGCCAGCTCCTGGGACAGGGTCGCTGAAGCTTTCTTT
TRBV18	TRBD1	few	TRBJ1-2	CASSTTGVSYGYTF	TGTGCCAGCTCAACGACAGGGGTTAGCTATGGCTACACCTTC
TRBV28	TRBD1	.	TRBJ1-2	CASTLTHRGGGYTF	TGTGCCAGCACCCTCACCCACAGGGGGGGAGGCTACACCTTC
TRBV3-1/TRBV3-2	.	.	TRBJ1-4	CASSQDGREKLFF	TGTGCCAGCAGCCAAGATGGGAGGGAAAAACTGTTTTTT
TRBV10-3	TRBD2	.	TRBJ2-1	CAISGRPSGGGRSYNEQFF	TGTGCCATCAGTGGACGCCCTAGCGGGGGGGGGCGGTCCTACAATGAGCAGTTCTTC
TRBV24-1	TRBD1	.	TRBJ1-4	CATSDAGTGVEKLFF	TGTGCCACCAGTGACGCCGGCACAGGGGTTGAAAAACTGTTTTTT
TRBV6-5	.	.	TRBJ1-5	CASSYSSGRQPQHF	TGTGCCAGCAGTTACTCCTCCGGGAGGCAGCCCCAGCATTTT
TRBV5-1	TRBD1	.	TRBJ1-2	CASSLSGQGGYGYTF	TGCGCCAGCAGCTTGTCCGGACAGGGTGGCTATGGCTACACCTTC
TRBV12-5	.	.	TRBJ2-7	CASGLGGTSYEQYF	TGTGCTAGTGGTTTGGGAGGGACAAGCTACGAGCAGTACTTC
TRBV7-9	TRBD1	few	TRBJ1-1	CASSLQGARTEAFF	TGTGCCAGCAGCTTACAGGGGGCTCGGACTGAAGCTTTCTTT
TRBV7-2	.	.	TRBJ1-1	CASSSDGMGNTEAFF	TGTGCCAGCAGCTCCGACGGGATGGGGAACACTGAAGCTTTCTTT
TRBV12-5	.	.	TRBJ1-5	CASGLAGGSNQPQHF	TGTGCTAGTGGTTTGGCCGGGGGAAGCAATCAGCCCCAGCATTTT